Shown below are 13 T cell receptor beta chains from a single sample sequenced in a study of T cell clusters in autoimmune cytopenias. TRB was amplified by touch-down multiplex PCR, primer pools A and B combined. TCRdb re-called the multiplex PCR reads and shows each CDR3 protein once, DNA omitted. This sample's table has under 15,000 distinct CDR3 sequences. Tens of thousands of genome equivalents of blood DNA were amplified for TRB. Sample: peripheral blood. The receptors shown here come from a human donor with an autoimmune cytopenia or autoimmune hepatitis (not recorded which).

The chain has TRBV18 and TRBJ1-5. Germline values: CDR1 KGHSH, CDR2 LQKENI. This CDR3 comprises 14 residues. CDR3 amino acids: CASSPLYSNQPQHF.

The CDR3 region is CASSLNGQVDEQYF. This chain uses TRBV12-3 or TRBV12-4 with TRBJ2-7; without DNA, the TCRdb call of TRBD1 cannot be checked. There are 14 residues in the CDR3.

The chain combines TRBV6-1 with TRBJ2-1; TCRdb calls TRBD2, which cannot be checked without DNA. This CDR3 contains 13 residues. Germline V CDR1 and CDR2: MNHNS, SASEGT. This CDR3 reads CASSAGLAEKKIF.

The chain uses TRBV27 and TRBJ2-3; TCRdb's assignment of TRBD1 cannot be checked, as there is no DNA. CDR1 and CDR2 (germline): MNHEY, SMNVEV (reference sequence). This CDR3 comprises 13 residues. The CDR3 loop reads CASSSAPFDTQYF.

The CDR3 loop is CASRAEKGGYNEQFF. The chain has TRBV5-1 and TRBJ2-1; the TCRdb call, TRBD1, lacks DNA for checking. The CDR3 length is 15 residues. Germline loops: CDR1 SGHRS, CDR2 YFSETQ. Filled out from reference TRBV5-1 and TRBJ2-1, the complete variable domain reads KAGVTQTPRYLIKTRGQQVTLSCSPISGHRSVSWYQQTPGQGLQFLFEYFSETQRNKGNFPGRFSGRQFSNSRSEMNVSTLELGDSALYLCASRAEKGGYNEQFFGPGTRLTVL.

The chain couples TRBV12-3 or TRBV12-4 to TRBJ1-2. The length of the CDR3 is 13 residues. The CDR3 region is CASSQRRPYGYTF.

The V call is TRBV19, the J call TRBJ1-3; TCRdb returns TRBD1, unconfirmable since there is no DNA. The CDR3 totals 14 residues. From germline, CDR1 is LNHDA and CDR2 SQIVND (reference sequence). CDR3: CASILRGSGNTIYF.

The chain joins TRBV6-5 to TRBJ2-1; TCRdb lists TRBD2, though no DNA is available to test this call. Looked up from germline, CDR1 is MNHEY and CDR2 is SVGAGI. The CDR3 is 15 residues long. CDR3: CASGGSESSYNEQFF.

The chain couples TRBV6-5 to TRBJ1-2. The CDR3 is 14 residues long. Germline CDR1 MNHEY, CDR2 SVGAGI. This CDR3 is CASSYSRSLSGYTF.

This clonotype ranks as medium-sized in terms of frequency. This chain connects TRBV29-1 to TRBJ1-1. Germline CDR1 is SQVTM and CDR2 is ANQGSEA. The CDR3 length is 12 residues. CDR3 region: CSVVVGNTEAFF.

The V call is TRBV19, the J call TRBJ1-2; as DNA is missing, the TRBD1 call by TCRdb cannot be tested. The germline V gene encodes CDR1 LNHDA and CDR2 SQIVND (reference sequence). This CDR3 spans 14 amino acids. This CDR3 is CASRAGLTNYGYTF.

The chain carries TRBV6-1 and TRBJ2-5; the TCRdb D gene call, TRBD2, has no DNA to confirm it. The CDR3 is made up of 14 amino acids. Germline V lookup: CDR1 MNHNS, CDR2 SASEGT. The CDR3 region is CASSTYGTAAVQYF.

J is TRBJ1-2 and V is TRBV29-1; there is no DNA to check the TCRdb D call of TRBD1. The CDR3 loop spans 13 amino acids. CDR1 and CDR2 from the germline V gene are SQVTM and ANQGSEA. The CDR3 protein is CSVEPPGRYGYTF. Using reference TRBV29-1 and TRBJ1-2 for the parts outside the CDR3, the full variable domain is SAVISQKPSRDICQRGTSLTIQCQVDSQVTMMFWYRQQPGQSLTLIATANQGSEATYESGFVIDKFPISRPNLTFSTLTVSNMSPEDSSIYLCSVEPPGRYGYTFGSGTRLTVV.